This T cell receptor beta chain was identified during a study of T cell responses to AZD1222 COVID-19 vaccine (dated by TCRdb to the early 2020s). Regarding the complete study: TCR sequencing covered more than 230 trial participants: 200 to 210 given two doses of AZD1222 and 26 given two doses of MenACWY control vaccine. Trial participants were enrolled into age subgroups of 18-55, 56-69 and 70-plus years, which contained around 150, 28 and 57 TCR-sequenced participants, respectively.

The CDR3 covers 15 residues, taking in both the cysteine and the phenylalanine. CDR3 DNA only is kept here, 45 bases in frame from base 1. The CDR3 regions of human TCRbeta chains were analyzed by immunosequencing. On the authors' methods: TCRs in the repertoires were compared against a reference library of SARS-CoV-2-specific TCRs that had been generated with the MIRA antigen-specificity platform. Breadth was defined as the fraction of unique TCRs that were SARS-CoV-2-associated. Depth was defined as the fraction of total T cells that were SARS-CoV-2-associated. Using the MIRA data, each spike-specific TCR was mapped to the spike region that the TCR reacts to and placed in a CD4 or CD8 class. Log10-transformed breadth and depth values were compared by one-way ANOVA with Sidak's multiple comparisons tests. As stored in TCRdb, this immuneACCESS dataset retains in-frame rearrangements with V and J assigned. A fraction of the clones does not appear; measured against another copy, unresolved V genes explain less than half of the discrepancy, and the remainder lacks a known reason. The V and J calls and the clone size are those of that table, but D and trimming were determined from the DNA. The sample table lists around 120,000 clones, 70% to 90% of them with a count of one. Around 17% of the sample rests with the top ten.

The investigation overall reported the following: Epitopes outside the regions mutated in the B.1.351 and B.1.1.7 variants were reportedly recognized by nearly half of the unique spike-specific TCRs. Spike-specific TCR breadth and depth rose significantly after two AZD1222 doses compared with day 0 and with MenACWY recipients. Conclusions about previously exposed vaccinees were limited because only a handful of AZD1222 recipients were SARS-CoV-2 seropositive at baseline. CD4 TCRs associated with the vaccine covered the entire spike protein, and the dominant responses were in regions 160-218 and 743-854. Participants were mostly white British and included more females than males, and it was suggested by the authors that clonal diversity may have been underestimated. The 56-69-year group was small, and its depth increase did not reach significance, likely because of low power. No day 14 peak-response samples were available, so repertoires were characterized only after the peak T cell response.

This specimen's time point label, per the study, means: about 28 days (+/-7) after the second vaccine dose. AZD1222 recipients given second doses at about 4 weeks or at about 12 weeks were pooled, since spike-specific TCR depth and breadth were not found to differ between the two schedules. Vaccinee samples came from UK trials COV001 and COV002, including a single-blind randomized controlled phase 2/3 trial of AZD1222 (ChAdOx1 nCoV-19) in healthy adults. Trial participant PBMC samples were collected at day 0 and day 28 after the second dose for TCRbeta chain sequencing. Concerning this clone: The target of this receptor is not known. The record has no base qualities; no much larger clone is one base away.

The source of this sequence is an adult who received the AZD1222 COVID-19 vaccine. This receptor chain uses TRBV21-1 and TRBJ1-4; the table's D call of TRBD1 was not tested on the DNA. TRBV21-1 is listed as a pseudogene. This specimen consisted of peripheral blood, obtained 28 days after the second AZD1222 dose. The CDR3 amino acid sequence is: CASSKGRGANEKLFF. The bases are TGTGCCAGCAGCAAAGGTAGGGGTGCTAATGAAAAACTGTTTTTT.